The TCR beta chain under discussion was sequenced for a study of response to subunit inactivated influenza vaccine. The CDR3 has 14 amino acids. Looked up from germline, CDR1 is DFQATT and CDR2 is SNEGSKA (reference sequence). V lost 3 bases to trimming and J lost 5 bases; unmatched junction nucleotides: 3. TCRdb re-derived calls from the RT-PCR reads in MiXCR, one entry per CDR3 protein. The profile covers fewer than 650,000 distinct CDR3 sequences, with over 10% appearing a single time and over 10% taken by the ten largest. V gene TRBV20-1 combines with J gene TRBJ2-3, with 12 positions matching TRBD2. The material was PBMCs from blood, obtained more than 35 days after vaccination. The receptor's source is a man aged 50 or older who received an inactivated influenza vaccine. The CDR3 spells CSASRTSGVDTQYF. The CDR3 DNA reads as TGCAGTGCTAGCCGGACTAGCGGGGTAGATACGCAGTATTTT.